This T cell receptor (beta chain) came from a study of T cell responses to AZD1222 COVID-19 vaccine. This clone was seen a single time. TCRdb's table, derived via immunoSEQ multiplex PCR, lists solely in-frame clones and lacks some. The data contain 75,000 to 100,000 clones, approximately 90% of them singletons. Both about-4-week and about-12-week second-dose recipients were combined. Trimming left V 3 bases short and J 2 bases short, with 13 bases between. Germline lookup yields CDR1 GTSNPN and CDR2 SVGIG (reference sequence). The CDR3 is made up of 14 amino acids. This TCR was sampled from an adult who received the AZD1222 COVID-19 vaccine. The gene calls are TRBV30 and TRBJ2-5; D possibly corresponds to TRBD1 (6 bases). The source was peripheral blood, collected 28 days after the second AZD1222 dose. CDR3 region: CAWRAGTQQETQYF. In DNA form, the CDR3 reads TGTGCCTGGAGGGCCGGGACACAACAAGAGACCCAGTACTTC.